The T cell receptor (beta chain) under discussion was sequenced for a study of blood T cell repertoires in COVID-19 (dated by TCRdb to the early 2020s). About the investigation overall: Collaborator samples came from the United States, Italy and Spain and covered acute and convalescent phases of COVID-19. The prospective study material was composed of cDNA or gDNA derived from T cells, B-cell-depleted T cells, or PBMCs. Samples were obtained from the ongoing ImmuneRACE study (first 160 participants) and from over a thousand subjects provided by 6 global collaborators. The repertoires were made available in a free public database intended to serve as a resource for research on the immune response to SARS-CoV-2. The dataset comprised deeply sampled blood TCRbeta repertoires from subjects exposed to, actively infected with, or recovered from COVID-19. HLA class I and class II types, where available, came from metadata supplied by the sample provider rather than from assay-based typing. Sample metadata almost always included a de-identified subject ID, COVID-19 status, age in years and sex. What the authors observed across the whole study: How much clinical and demographic metadata was included differed by source and by participant, and the metadata was provided uncurated.

On this clone itself: The antigen it binds to is not known. Base quality data are lacking; no much larger clone is found one base away.

TCRbeta CDR3 regions were amplified from genomic DNA by means of the immunoSEQ Assay, a bias-controlled multiplex PCR. Per the source publication's procedure: Nucleated cell counts per sample were estimated from amplification of reference gene primers within the assay. Sequence reads were collapsed and filtered to measure the absolute abundance of every unique TCRbeta CDR3 rearrangement. For each sample, productive Simpson clonality was calculated by taking the square root of Simpson's diversity index across productive rearrangements. As stored in TCRdb, this immuneACCESS dataset retains in-frame rearrangements with V and J assigned. A fraction of the clones does not appear; measured against another copy, unresolved V genes explain less than half of the discrepancy, and the remainder lacks a known reason. V, J and clone size are those of that table, while D and trimming were read from the DNA. The sample yields about 240,000 clones; around 89% were counted once. 4.1% of the sample is in the top ten clones.

CDR3 length: 12 amino acids, cysteine to phenylalanine. The retained sequence is limited to the CDR3, 36 bases, with the frame set at the first base. V drops 6 bases and J drops 5 bases, leaving 11 bases in between. Per the germline V gene, SNHLY is the CDR1 and FYNNEI is the CDR2. In the prospective study, participants were about 18 to 95 years old, resided in fewer than 25 geographic areas of the United States, and were enrolled through a virtual design. In the prospective study, cohorts were assigned on the basis of participant-reported clinical history obtained from a screening survey and a study questionnaire. For ImmuneRACE Cohort 3, a participant was defined as recovered based on two consecutive negative NP/OP PCR tests, clearance by a healthcare professional, or resolution of symptoms. In the prospective study, mobile phlebotomists collected whole blood, serum and a nasopharyngeal or oropharyngeal swab from each participant. Participants in the prospective study had the option to provide additional blood draws and questionnaires over a roughly 2-month period. Before DNA extraction, blood samples from the prospective study were shipped at room temperature or frozen.

Sequenced input: PBMCs or T cells enriched from blood (not recorded which). The receptor's source is a woman younger than 45 who had recovered from COVID-19. The chain is assembled from TRBV2 and TRBJ2-7; confidence is insufficient to name the D gene. The CDR3 region has the sequence CASRLSWDEQYF. The nucleotide sequence is given as TGTGCCAGCAGACTAAGCTGGGACGAGCAGTACTTC.